These 6 T cell receptor beta chains were all obtained from the same sample, sequenced in a study of vaccination and CD4 T cells after COVID-19. Stated treatment: approximately 9-day PBMC culture with coronavirus spike peptide pools or control peptides (ViraFEST assay). The antigens for these receptors are not known. An Oncomine TCR Beta short-read assay was used to sequence the DNA from cultured CD4+ T cells. TCRdb processed the PCR reads anew with MiXCR; each CDR3 protein has one entry. The data contain over 7,500 distinct CDR3 sequences, 60% of them seen just once; the ten biggest clones take up 32%. Sample: CD4+ T cells from blood, cultured in vitro. The receptors derive from a human donor who had recovered from COVID-19.

V is TRBV6-1 and J is TRBJ1-3; D possibly corresponds to TRBD1 (6 bases). CDR1 is MNHNS and CDR2 is SASEGT in the germline V gene. This CDR3 spans 16 amino acids. The V end was cut by 6 bases, the J end by 4 bases, with 19 bases between. CDR3 in amino acids: CASSRGPDQGGNTIYF. CDR3 DNA sequence: TGTGCCAGCAGCCGCGGCCCGGATCAGGGGGGAAACACCATATATTTT.

The V call is TRBV5-1, the J call TRBJ2-3; D remains ambiguous. The CDR3 covers 14 residues. Germline values: CDR1 SGHRS, CDR2 YFSETQ. The V end lost 0 bases, the J end lost 0 bases, and 5 bases lay between the germline ends. The DNA of the CDR3 is TGCGCCAGCAGCTTGGCCTACAGCACAGATACGCAGTATTTT. This translates into CASSLAYSTDTQYF.

This clonotype was counted only a few times. V usage is TRBV20-1 and J usage is TRBJ1-1; D ambiguous. Germline V gene data show CDR1 as DFQATT and CDR2 as SNEGSKA (reference sequence). CDR3 length: 14 amino acids. V lost 1 base and J 0 bases, leaving 9 bases between the germline ends. The DNA of the CDR3 is TGCAGTGCTAGAGTTCTAGGGTTGAACACTGAAGCTTTCTTT. Translation: CSARVLGLNTEAFF.

The CDR3 protein is CSAGGDYGYTF. DNA for the CDR3: TGCAGTGCTGGCGGGGACTATGGCTACACCTTC. The chain links TRBV20-1 to TRBJ1-2; no reliable D call. The V gene's germline CDR1 is DFQATT and CDR2 SNEGSKA (reference sequence). This CDR3 has 11 amino acids. Trimming shortened V by 5 bases and J by 3 bases, and 7 bases separated the two germline ends.

This chain links TRBV20-1 with TRBJ2-5, with TRBD1 matching 8 bases. Looked up from germline, CDR1 is DFQATT and CDR2 is SNEGSKA (reference sequence). The CDR3 extends over 13 amino acids. Trimming cost V 5 bases and J 5 bases; bases outside gene matches: 7. CDR3 loop: CSAGRQGTETQYF. CDR3 nucleotide sequence: TGCAGTGCTGGCAGACAGGGGACCGAGACCCAGTACTTC.

Concerning this clonotype: An end of the junction does not agree with germline; a read error may underlie this. Here the CDR3 reads CASREAQSTDTQYF. The CDR3 coding sequence is TGTGCCAGCAGAGAAGCGCAGTCCACAGATACGCAGTATTTT. The V and J genes are TRBV2 and TRBJ2-3; D not resolved. This CDR3 is 14 amino acids long. CDR1 is SNHLY, CDR2 FYNNEI, per germline.